The rows below give T cell receptor beta chains drawn from one sample of a study of blood T cells in healthy people across ages. TCRdb re-derived calls from the 5' RACE reads in MiXCR, one entry per CDR3 protein. The repertoire holds about 580,000 distinct CDR3 sequences, with roughly 48% as singletons. The specimen sequenced was blood. These TCRs come from a man older than 75 in good health. Both conserved end residues are part of each CDR3. D genes are given only for firm matches. Clone size is stated in some rows and not others, as once, few, many or a class when expanded.

CDR3 protein: CASSEGRLEANVLTF; CDR3 DNA: TGTGCCAGCAGTGAGGGACGGCTGGAAGCCAACGTCCTGACTTTC; J gene: TRBJ2-6; D gene: NA; clone size: NA; V gene: TRBV28
CDR3 protein: CASSYEHPSAQYF; CDR3 DNA: TGTGCCAGCAGTTACGAGCATCCCAGTGCCCAGTACTTC; J gene: TRBJ2-5; D gene: NA; clone size: NA; V gene: TRBV6-2/TRBV6-3
CDR3 protein: CASRWTLASTDTQYF; CDR3 DNA: TGTGCCAGCAGGTGGACACTTGCTAGCACAGATACGCAGTATTTT; J gene: TRBJ2-3; D gene: NA; clone size: NA; V gene: TRBV27
CDR3 protein: CASSYTAGDTYEQYF; CDR3 DNA: TGTGCCAGCAGTTACACTGCCGGGGACACCTACGAGCAGTACTTC; J gene: TRBJ2-7; D gene: NA; clone size: many; V gene: TRBV6-5
CDR3 protein: CASSPQGQFNEQFF; CDR3 DNA: TGTGCCAGCAGCCCGCAGGGACAATTCAATGAGCAGTTCTTC; J gene: TRBJ2-1; D gene: NA; clone size: few; V gene: TRBV9
CDR3 protein: CASRTRTGGTLSGANVLTF; CDR3 DNA: TGTGCCAGCAGAACCCGGACAGGCGGAACACTCTCTGGGGCCAACGTCCTGACTTTC; J gene: TRBJ2-6; D gene: TRBD1; clone size: many; V gene: TRBV6-1
CDR3 protein: CASRAGQGGGYTF; CDR3 DNA: TGTGCCAGCAGGGCAGGACAGGGGGGCGGCTACACCTTC; J gene: TRBJ1-2; D gene: TRBD1; clone size: many; V gene: TRBV6-6
CDR3 protein: CASSEWWNEQYF; CDR3 DNA: TGTGCCAGCAGTGAATGGTGGAACGAGCAGTACTTC; J gene: TRBJ2-7; D gene: NA; clone size: NA; V gene: TRBV25-1
CDR3 protein: CSVEVGHEAGPQETQYF; CDR3 DNA: TGCAGCGTTGAAGTAGGGCATGAGGCGGGACCCCAAGAGACCCAGTACTTC; J gene: TRBJ2-5; D gene: NA; clone size: NA; V gene: TRBV29-1
CDR3 protein: CSASPDRGRGFNEQYF; CDR3 DNA: TGCAGTGCTAGCCCAGACAGGGGGCGTGGGTTTAACGAGCAGTACTTC; J gene: TRBJ2-7; D gene: TRBD1; clone size: NA; V gene: TRBV20-1
CDR3 protein: CASRTGGAYNGYTF; CDR3 DNA: TGTGCCAGCAGGACAGGGGGCGCATATAATGGCTACACCTTC; J gene: TRBJ1-2; D gene: TRBD1; clone size: few; V gene: TRBV6-5
CDR3 protein: CASMVEGRGTYEQYF; CDR3 DNA: TGTGCCAGCATGGTCGAGGGACGCGGGACTTACGAGCAGTACTTC; J gene: TRBJ2-7; D gene: NA; clone size: NA; V gene: TRBV11-2
CDR3 protein: CASSSAGTSRSGANVLTF; CDR3 DNA: TGCGCCAGCAGCTCCGCAGGGACTAGCCGCTCTGGGGCCAACGTCCTGACTTTC; J gene: TRBJ2-6; D gene: TRBD2; clone size: NA; V gene: TRBV5-1
CDR3 protein: CATYGPDRVSAFF; CDR3 DNA: TGTGCCACTTACGGTCCCGACAGGGTTTCTGCTTTCTTT; J gene: TRBJ1-1; D gene: TRBD1; clone size: NA; V gene: TRBV6-7
CDR3 protein: CASRGQRNEKLFF; CDR3 DNA: TGTGCCAGCAGGGGACAACGTAATGAAAAACTGTTTTTT; J gene: TRBJ1-4; D gene: NA; clone size: NA; V gene: TRBV2
CDR3 protein: CSVRTGNTWSYGYTF; CDR3 DNA: TGCAGTGTTCGGACAGGGAATACCTGGAGCTATGGCTACACCTTC; J gene: TRBJ1-2; D gene: TRBD1; clone size: once; V gene: TRBV20-1
CDR3 protein: CASSLDAGETQYF; CDR3 DNA: TGCGCCAGCAGCTTGGATGCAGGGGAGACCCAGTACTTC; J gene: TRBJ2-5; D gene: NA; clone size: NA; V gene: TRBV5-1
CDR3 protein: CSARGEGAAGYNEQFF; CDR3 DNA: TGCAGTGCTAGGGGGGAGGGGGCGGCTGGGTACAATGAGCAGTTCTTC; J gene: TRBJ2-1; D gene: NA; clone size: NA; V gene: TRBV20-1
CDR3 protein: CASRERAGRENIQYF; CDR3 DNA: TGCGCCAGCAGGGAAAGGGCCGGCCGGGAAAACATTCAGTACTTC; J gene: TRBJ2-4; D gene: NA; clone size: few; V gene: TRBV5-1
CDR3 protein: CASSKLGPEVSTEAFF; CDR3 DNA: TGCGCCAGCAGCAAACTGGGACCCGAGGTGAGCACTGAAGCTTTCTTT; J gene: TRBJ1-1; D gene: NA; clone size: NA; V gene: TRBV5-1
CDR3 protein: CAIRGDKRVPYEQYF; CDR3 DNA: TGTGCCATCAGAGGTGACAAGCGGGTCCCCTACGAGCAGTACTTC; J gene: TRBJ2-7; D gene: NA; clone size: once; V gene: TRBV10-3
CDR3 protein: CASSQLAGEADTQYF; CDR3 DNA: TGCGCCAGCAGCCAGCTAGCGGGAGAGGCAGATACGCAGTATTTT; J gene: TRBJ2-3; D gene: TRBD2; clone size: NA; V gene: TRBV4-3
CDR3 protein: CASSQESSTAEADTQYF; CDR3 DNA: TGTGCCAGCAGCCAAGAATCATCGACCGCCGAGGCAGATACGCAGTATTTT; J gene: TRBJ2-3; D gene: NA; clone size: few; V gene: TRBV4-2
CDR3 protein: CSWGGARTDTQYF; CDR3 DNA: TGCAGCTGGGGGGGGGCTCGCACAGATACGCAGTATTTT; J gene: TRBJ2-3; D gene: NA; clone size: NA; V gene: TRBV29-1
CDR3 protein: CASSYGGEYSGNTIYF; CDR3 DNA: TGTGCCAGCAGTTACGGGGGGGAATACTCTGGAAACACCATATATTTT; J gene: TRBJ1-3; D gene: NA; clone size: NA; V gene: TRBV6-6
CDR3 protein: CASRLTATYEQYF; CDR3 DNA: TGTGCCAGCAGGTTGACAGCAACCTACGAGCAGTACTTC; J gene: TRBJ2-7; D gene: NA; clone size: NA; V gene: TRBV27
CDR3 protein: CASSYLSRGTILADTQYF; CDR3 DNA: TGTGCCAGCAGTTACCTGTCGAGAGGAACTATTTTGGCAGATACGCAGTATTTT; J gene: TRBJ2-3; D gene: NA; clone size: NA; V gene: TRBV6-2/TRBV6-3
CDR3 protein: CASSSPGGGDNEQYF; CDR3 DNA: TGTGCCAGCAGTTCCCCAGGGGGAGGCGACAATGAGCAGTACTTC; J gene: TRBJ2-7; D gene: NA; clone size: NA; V gene: TRBV12-3/TRBV12-4
CDR3 protein: CASRSARARETQYF; CDR3 DNA: TGTGCCAGCAGATCCGCCAGGGCTAGGGAGACCCAGTACTTC; J gene: TRBJ2-5; D gene: NA; clone size: NA; V gene: TRBV6-1
CDR3 protein: CASSLVQHTGTDTQYF; CDR3 DNA: TGTGCCAGCAGCTTAGTCCAACACACCGGCACAGATACGCAGTATTTT; J gene: TRBJ2-3; D gene: NA; clone size: NA; V gene: TRBV7-2
CDR3 protein: CASSNRRITNTEAFF; CDR3 DNA: TGTGCCAGCAGCAACCGACGGATAACGAACACTGAAGCTTTCTTT; J gene: TRBJ1-1; D gene: NA; clone size: NA; V gene: TRBV7-2
CDR3 protein: CASSPDRGRRDTQYF; CDR3 DNA: TGTGCCAGCAGCCCTGACAGGGGGCGGAGAGATACGCAGTATTTT; J gene: TRBJ2-3; D gene: TRBD1; clone size: NA; V gene: TRBV7-2
CDR3 protein: CATAVRSTDTQYF; CDR3 DNA: TGTGCCACAGCCGTCAGGAGCACAGATACGCAGTATTTT; J gene: TRBJ2-3; D gene: NA; clone size: NA; V gene: TRBV27
CDR3 protein: CASSLSAGGLAYEQYF; CDR3 DNA: TGTGCCAGCAGCTTGTCGGCGGGGGGTTTGGCCTACGAGCAGTACTTC; J gene: TRBJ2-7; D gene: TRBD2; clone size: few; V gene: TRBV7-2
CDR3 protein: CASSPLAVESDTQYF; CDR3 DNA: TGCGCCAGCAGCCCTCTTGCCGTGGAGTCAGATACGCAGTATTTT; J gene: TRBJ2-3; D gene: NA; clone size: NA; V gene: TRBV4-1
CDR3 protein: CSARPGGDTQYF; CDR3 DNA: TGCAGTGCTAGACCGGGGGGGGATACGCAGTATTTT; J gene: TRBJ2-3; D gene: TRBD2; clone size: NA; V gene: TRBV20-1
CDR3 protein: CASSLYLGTDTQYF; CDR3 DNA: TGTGCCAGCAGCCTATACTTGGGGACAGATACGCAGTATTTT; J gene: TRBJ2-3; D gene: NA; clone size: few; V gene: TRBV14
CDR3 protein: CASSPRAGDDTQYF; CDR3 DNA: TGTGCCAGCTCACCACGTGCGGGGGACGATACGCAGTATTTT; J gene: TRBJ2-3; D gene: TRBD2; clone size: NA; V gene: TRBV18
CDR3 protein: CASSLGRAHQLYTQYF; CDR3 DNA: TGTGCCAGCAGCTTAGGGCGGGCCCACCAGTTGTATACGCAGTATTTT; J gene: TRBJ2-3; D gene: NA; clone size: NA; V gene: TRBV7-2
CDR3 protein: CASTGPNTGEGSPLHF; CDR3 DNA: TGTGCCAGCACCGGGCCCAATACAGGGGAGGGTTCACCCCTCCACTTT; J gene: TRBJ1-6; D gene: TRBD1; clone size: NA; V gene: TRBV9
CDR3 protein: CSVEDRVGLAGREQYF; CDR3 DNA: TGCAGCGTTGAAGATAGAGTGGGACTAGCGGGACGGGAGCAGTACTTC; J gene: TRBJ2-5; D gene: TRBD2; clone size: few; V gene: TRBV29-1
CDR3 protein: CSARVGGSSTEAFF; CDR3 DNA: TGCAGTGCTAGAGTTGGGGGTTCGAGCACTGAAGCTTTCTTT; J gene: TRBJ1-1; D gene: NA; clone size: few; V gene: TRBV20-1
CDR3 protein: CSVIGSQETQYF; CDR3 DNA: TGCAGCGTTATAGGGAGCCAAGAGACCCAGTACTTC; J gene: TRBJ2-5; D gene: NA; clone size: NA; V gene: TRBV29-1
CDR3 protein: CASSLAGALSADTQYF; CDR3 DNA: TGTGCCAGCAGCTTAGCAGGGGCTCTCAGCGCAGATACGCAGTATTTT; J gene: TRBJ2-3; D gene: NA; clone size: NA; V gene: TRBV7-2